These 19 T cell receptor beta chains were all obtained from the same sample, sequenced in a study of shared clonotypes between healthy human individuals. TCRdb's copy holds only in-frame clones and misses some; the assay was immunoSEQ multiplex PCR. Of over 75,000 clones in the sample, 60% to 75% were seen once. Sequencing was carried out using memory CD8+ T cells sorted from blood. Subset denoted: CD45RO+ cells pooled with CCR7-negative TemRA cells. The receptor set was obtained from a man younger than 40 in good health.

The chain combines TRBV7-9 with TRBJ1-4, with a weak D call TRBD1 (6 bases). The CDR3 extends over 18 amino acids. Trimming removed 4 bases from V and 8 bases from J, with 26 bases in between. The V gene's germline CDR1 is SEHNR and CDR2 FQNEAQ (reference sequence). DNA of the CDR3: TGTGCCAGCAGCTCTCAAATTCGGGCCTCCATAAGGGGGGAAAAACTGTTTTTT. Translation: CASSSQIRASIRGEKLFF.

The V call is TRBV11-2, the J call TRBJ1-3; D gene uncertain. The V end was cut by 0 bases, the J end by 2 bases, with 11 bases between. CDR3 length: 16 residues. The germline gives CDR1 SGHAT, CDR2 FQNNGV. The CDR3 sequence is CASSLDHGYAGNTIYF. The DNA of the CDR3 is TGTGCCAGCAGCTTAGATCATGGGTACGCTGGAAACACCATATATTTT.

The chain is built from TRBV15 and TRBJ2-5; 7 bases match TRBD1. The CDR3 runs to 14 residues. The V and J ends lost 5 bases and 5 bases, in that order; junction bases with no gene match: 8. Looked up from germline, CDR1 is LNHNV and CDR2 is YYDKDF (reference sequence). For the CDR3, the DNA is TGTGCCACCAGCCCCCAGACAGGGCTGGAGACCCAGTACTTC. Protein product: CATSPQTGLETQYF.

The chain uses TRBV7-2 and TRBJ2-7; 10 bases map to TRBD1. This CDR3 is 15 amino acids long. Trimming at V came to 2 bases and at J to 7 bases, leaving 8 bases not matched to a gene. CDR1 SGHTA and CDR2 FQGNSA come from the germline V gene. CDR3 nucleotide sequence: TGTGCCAGCAGCTTAACCGGGACAGGGGTGTTAGAGCAGTACTTC. It codes for CASSLTGTGVLEQYF. Combining the CDR3 with reference TRBV7-2 and TRBJ2-7 gives the whole variable domain GAGVSQSPSNKVTEKGKDVELRCDPISGHTALYWYRQSLGQGLEFLIYFQGNSAPDKSGLPSDRFSAERTGGSVSTLTIQRTQQEDSAVYLCASSLTGTGVLEQYFGPGTRLTVT.

This clone has just one count. The chain employs TRBV18 and TRBJ2-3; no definite D call. Germline assignment: CDR1 KGHSH and CDR2 LQKENI. V was cut by 2 bases and J by 0 bases, with 6 bases left in between. The CDR3 extends over 14 amino acids. This CDR3 reads CASSPVQSTDTQYF. The CDR3 DNA reads TGTGCCAGCTCACCAGTCCAGAGCACAGATACGCAGTATTTT.

This clone appeared a few times. The chain links TRBV27 to TRBJ2-1, with D perhaps assigned TRBD1 or TRBD2 (6 bases each). The V gene's germline CDR1 is MNHEY and CDR2 SMNVEV (reference sequence). The CDR3 consists of 12 residues. V lost 4 bases to trimming and J lost 7 bases, with 8 bases between them. Here the CDR3 DNA reads TGTGCCAGCAGTTGGGGGGCAAATGAGCAGTTCTTC. This gives the protein CASSWGANEQFF.

The chain couples TRBV6-5 to TRBJ2-1; D call uncertain. Germline values: CDR1 MNHEY, CDR2 SVGAGI. The CDR3 covers 11 residues. Trimming cost V 2 bases and J 8 bases, with 4 bases left between them. The CDR3 DNA reads TGTGCCAGCAGTTACGCGTATGAGCAGTTCTTC. Its translation: CASSYAYEQFF.

The chain uses TRBV5-1 and TRBJ2-2; 11 bases are a match to TRBD1. Germline values: CDR1 SGHRS, CDR2 YFSETQ. This CDR3 spans 17 amino acids. V lost 1 base, J lost 4 bases, and 6 bases stayed unmatched. Here the CDR3 reads CASSLPPGQGVTGELFF. The CDR3 nucleotides read TGCGCCAGCAGCTTGCCCCCGGGACAGGGGGTCACCGGGGAGCTGTTTTTT.

V usage is TRBV18 and J usage is TRBJ2-7; 8 nucleotides agree with TRBD2. The CDR3 loop spans 17 amino acids. V was clipped by 4 bases and J by 7 bases; unmatched bases: 18. Germline V gene sequence: CDR1 KGHSH, CDR2 LQKENI. CDR3: CASSLDRPGTRVREQYF. The CDR3 DNA reads TGTGCCAGCTCACTGGACCGCCCGGGGACTAGGGTGAGGGAGCAGTACTTC.

This clone was seen many times. The rearrangement links TRBV7-6 to TRBJ2-1, with 8 positions matching TRBD1. The CDR3 has 16 amino acids. Germline V gene data show CDR1 as SGHVS and CDR2 as FNYEAQ. The trim removed 4 bases at V and 6 bases at J, leaving 11 bases unmatched. CDR3 bases: TGTGCCAGCAGCTCCCAAGGACAGGGAGTATCCAATGAGCAGTTCTTC. It encodes CASSSQGQGVSNEQFF. Combining the CDR3 with reference TRBV7-6 and TRBJ2-1 gives the whole variable domain GAGVSQSPRYKVTKRGQDVALRCDPISGHVSLYWYRQALGQGPEFLTYFNYEAQQDKSGLPNDRFSAERPEGSISTLTIQRTEQRDSAMYRCASSSQGQGVSNEQFFGPGTRLTVL.

The rearrangement uses TRBV7-6 and TRBJ2-2, with a tentative D call TRBD1 (6 bases). Germline loops: CDR1 SGHVS, CDR2 FNYEAQ. V gave up 6 bases and J gave up 4 bases, with 18 bases separating them. The CDR3 is made up of 16 amino acids. The CDR3 nucleotides read TGTGCCAGCAGGAACCCCAGCGAGGGGGTCACCGGGGAGCTGTTTTTT. This gives the protein CASRNPSEGVTGELFF.

V gene TRBV30 combines with J gene TRBJ2-3; D uncertain. The V gene's germline CDR1 is GTSNPN and CDR2 SVGIG (reference sequence). This CDR3 is 15 amino acids long. Deletions cut 2 bases from V and 0 bases from J, with 12 bases between. The CDR3 protein is CAWSRQASSTDTQYF. CDR3 nucleotide sequence: TGTGCCTGGAGTCGTCAGGCCTCAAGCACAGATACGCAGTATTTT.

The V call is TRBV29-1, the J call TRBJ2-1; 11 bases line up with TRBD2. Germline V gene lookup returns CDR1 SQVTM and CDR2 ANQGSEA. The V and J ends lost 7 bases and 6 bases, in that order; junction bases with no gene match: 5. The CDR3 covers 13 residues. The CDR3 reads CSGSLAGGNEQFF. CDR3 coding DNA: TGCAGCGGGAGTCTAGCGGGAGGCAATGAGCAGTTCTTC.

This clone was counted a few times. V and J are TRBV5-1 and TRBJ2-1; a weak D match, TRBD2 (5 bases). Germline assignment: CDR1 SGHRS and CDR2 YFSETQ. Between the trimmed V and J ends, which lost 0 bases and 0 bases, there was a span of 7 bases. The CDR3 is made up of 15 amino acids. The CDR3 spells CASSLAGSSYNEQFF. The CDR3, as DNA: TGCGCCAGCAGCTTGGCGGGGAGCTCCTACAATGAGCAGTTCTTC.

V gene TRBV19 combines with J gene TRBJ1-3; perhaps TRBD1 as D (5 bases). Per the germline V gene, CDR1 is LNHDA and CDR2 is SQIVND (reference sequence). This CDR3 region has 14 residues. V lost 5 bases and J 2 bases, leaving 10 bases between the germline ends. The CDR3 protein is CASSRGGPGNTIYF. Here the CDR3 DNA reads TGTGCCAGTAGTCGTGGGGGTCCTGGAAACACCATATATTTT.

This clone was seen a few times. This chain joins TRBV2 and TRBJ1-1; D gene unclear. V shed 6 bases and J shed 1 base, with 9 bases lying between them. The CDR3 covers 13 residues. The germline CDR1 and CDR2 sequences are SNHLY and FYNNEI. CDR3 in amino acids: CASRESGNTEAFF. DNA for the CDR3: TGTGCCAGCAGGGAGTCCGGGAACACTGAAGCTTTCTTT.

The chain carries TRBV18 and TRBJ2-1; 7 bases map to TRBD2. V shed 3 bases and J 0 bases; nucleotides not matched to a gene: 2. Germline V gene data show CDR1 as KGHSH and CDR2 as LQKENI. The CDR3 runs to 15 residues. The CDR3 reads CASSPGDYSYNEQFF. In DNA form, the CDR3 reads TGTGCCAGCTCACCGGGGGACTACTCCTACAATGAGCAGTTCTTC.

The chain carries TRBV4-1 and TRBJ2-1, with D unclear. Germline loops: CDR1 MGHRA, CDR2 YSYEKL. V was clipped by 2 bases and J by 6 bases, with 8 bases between them. The CDR3 runs to 13 residues. In DNA, the CDR3 is TGCGCCAGCAGCCAATTCCTGAGCAATGAGCAGTTCTTC. This sequence encodes CASSQFLSNEQFF.

The chain links TRBV4-2 to TRBJ2-7; unclear D gene. Germline V gives CDR1 LGHNA, CDR2 YNFKEQ. V lost 1 base and J lost 8, with 6 bases in between. The CDR3 length is 11 residues. DNA of the CDR3: TGTGCCAGCAGCCAAGGGATTAAGCAGTACTTC. It yields the protein CASSQGIKQYF.